This TCR beta chain was captured by sequencing in a study of cytomegalovirus exposure and HLA in healthy donors (dated by TCRdb to the late 2010s). Regarding the study in general: An earlier analysis of about 530 of the donors reported over 250 Gb of sequence data and around 120 million unique TCR beta sequences obtained from around 170 million T cells. High-throughput TCR immunosequencing, statistical association of individual TCRs with disease status, and machine learning were combined to predict cytomegalovirus infection status. All discovery cohort repertoires had been generated using a single sequencing platform. HLA typing covered class I and class II loci at four-digit resolution. A later genetic analysis used genome-wide SNP genotypes for about three fifths of the 666 donors, treating that subset as a discovery cohort. The number of donors typed differed by locus, with roughly 629-640 for A, B, C, DRB1 and DQB1, around 560 for DQA1, about 610 for DPA1, and over 400 for DPB1. To study patterns of TCR occurrence, a later analysis re-analyzed previously published TCR beta repertoires from 666 donors and added high-resolution HLA genotyping. About 280 gigabases of sequencing data and around 85 million unique TCR sequences made up an early release that covered around 640 HLA-typed donors. On average, roughly 240,000 unique TCR beta nucleotide sequences were sequenced per donor among some 420 genotyped donors of the cohort, with about 19% of those sequences being non-productive. The study used immunosequencing to profile the T cell repertoires of approximately 690 subjects and linked those repertoires to cytomegalovirus serostatus. An earlier analysis of approximately 630 of the donors applied high-throughput TCR beta sequencing to assess whether each TCR beta V gene segment acted as functional or pseudogenic. In addition to the first cohort of 650 to 800 subjects, a separate validation cohort of under 150 different subjects was used. In the later analysis, no new phenotypic data were used to find candidate immune exposures; instead, reliance was placed on TCR beta sequences and their occurrence across donors. Alongside the repertoire data, information on donor age, sex, ethnicity and CMV serostatus was compiled. The genetic ancestry cluster associated with self-reported Caucasian donors included 81% of the approximately 430 genotyped donors. The aim of the study was to test whether cataloging public T cell receptors could identify signatures of past pathogen exposure. Roughly 5 DR-DQ haplotypes were treated as single units for association and clustering because of strong linkage in the cohort. Broader findings and caveats from the paper: A later analysis associated 15,000 or so TCR beta sequences with specific HLA alleles at a false discovery rate of 0.05. A total of about 180 TCR beta chains were listed by the study as associated with cytomegalovirus. In a later analysis, HLA-associated TCR beta chains showed more clonal expansion and lower generation probabilities than non-associated chains that were equally common. Three of the identified cytomegalovirus-associated TCR beta chains were confirmed in vitro to be specific for cytomegalovirus antigens. Linkage disequilibrium might explain the correlated functional status among segregating V segments, but an unknown experimental factor could not be excluded. Most TCR sequences were observed very rarely across donors, whereas some public TCRs were present in many individuals. CMV serostatus was the only immune exposure information available for the cohort. In a later analysis, the rate of TCR association differed among HLA loci, with DRB1 alleles having the most associated TCRs and HLA-C alleles having the fewest. According to a later analysis, most CMV-associated TCR beta chains appeared to be HLA-restricted, and the HLA associations seemed to be driven largely by CMV exposure. Because HLA typing was unavailable for some donors at each locus, only the typed subset was used in association tests. When HLA alleles, especially DR and DQ, strongly co-occurred, TCR associations were difficult to assign to individual alleles. A cluster of highly shared sequence variants was judged likely to represent a technical artifact of the sequencing pipeline. An association between a missense DCLRE1C variant and V-gene and J-gene trimming of TCR beta chains was found in a later genetic analysis and replicated in an independent cohort. Only TCR beta chains were sequenced in this cohort, and the absence of alpha or paired-chain data limited detectable features. According to the authors, the approach could potentially be generalized to other disease states and immunological phenotypes. The presence/absence analyses assumed that sequencing depth was roughly uniform across donors, and that assumption may not be true. An earlier analysis of approximately 590 of the donors showed that most TCR beta V segments appeared in productive rearrangements either about 87% or about 30% of the time, which broadly matched IMGT annotations. The classifier was reported to diagnose cytomegalovirus status with high specificity and sensitivity in both the original and validation cohorts. The earlier analysis of 587 of the donors excluded about 16 rarely observed V segments, including chromosome 9 orphons, because counts were too low. In a later analysis, several top co-occurrence clusters were reported to appear linked to parvovirus B19, influenza, CMV and Epstein-Barr virus. In a later genetic analysis, fewer N-insertions in productive TCRs were reported among donors in an Asian-associated ancestry cluster than the approximately 710-donor mean. A further reported finding was that TCR beta sequences accurately predicted the HLA-A and HLA-B alleles for most subjects in the first cohort.

The cohort consisted of fewer than 700 healthy bone marrow donors. At the time of sampling, every cohort member was nominally healthy, though immune exposures that went unrecorded were likely present. The donor was CMV seropositive and was included in the group of about 290 seropositive cohort members. Every donor gave a peripheral blood sample, and the peripheral blood mononuclear cells from that sample were used for TCR beta sequencing. Genomic DNA extraction from the blood cell samples was performed with the Qiagen DNeasy Blood Extraction Kit. Receptor libraries were prepared by the immunoSEQ multiplex PCR assay. A mixture of 60 forward primers for TCR Vbeta segments and 13 reverse primers for TCR Jbeta segments was used in the multiplex PCR. Amplification of the CDR3 region of rearranged TCR beta genes was performed with a multiplex PCR assay on genomic DNA. Amplified TCR beta libraries were sequenced as 87-base-pair reads on the Illumina HiSeq System. For the original study's pipeline: A later analysis counted tens of millions of unique TCR beta chains across the 650 to 700 repertoires, and around 12 million of these chains were shared by at least two donors. To remove PCR and sequencing errors, raw reads were error-corrected and collapsed into unique sequences using a nearest-neighbor algorithm that merged closely related sequences. CDR3 sequences were aligned to IMGT reference sequences to assign V, D and J gene segments. Each retained sequence needed at least a six-nucleotide match to both a V gene segment and a J gene segment. A rearrangement was called productive if the CDR3 had no stop codons and remained in frame with V and J, and every other rearrangement was called non-productive. Following IMGT convention, CDR3 was defined as the stretch from the second conserved V-encoded cysteine to the conserved J-encoded phenylalanine. In an earlier analysis of around 540 of the donors, sequences lacking an unambiguous match to a single V gene segment were excluded. An earlier analysis of about 590 of the donors classified V segments as functional when productive rearrangements were above 56.7% and as segregating when the standard deviation between donors was above 5%. A statistical classification framework was built for diagnosing cytomegalovirus status from the catalog of TCR beta chain sequences. A later analysis assigned V and J genes by comparing TCR nucleotide sequences with IMGT/GENE-DB human TR gene sequences. Using the TCRdist pipeline, a later analysis assigned CDR3 sequences along with most-parsimonious VDJ recombination scenarios. In a later analysis, each TCR beta chain was defined by its CDR3 amino acid sequence together with its V-gene family, and reads lacking a unique V-gene family were excluded. A later analysis removed roughly 590 highly shared, low-generation-probability nucleotide sequences to deal with suspected cross-contamination and a sequencing artifact. For each public chain, a later analysis derived a clonal expansion index from normalized ranks of inferred template counts within each repertoire. In a later analysis, generation probabilities were computed with a VDJ recombination model fitted to out-of-frame rearrangements, and the resulting probabilities were checked against IGoR. Hypergeometric tests were used in a later analysis to score TCR-TCR, TCR-HLA and TCR-CMV co-occurrence, with a repertoire-size bias correction applied to the TCR pairs. A later analysis estimated false discovery rates by permuting HLA or CMV assignments 20 times. In a later analysis, co-occurring TCRs were grouped using DBSCAN, with TCRdist sequence similarity added in when clustering inside HLA-allele-positive subsets. Co-occurrence clustering excluded repertoires with fewer than 30,000 or more than 120,000 public chains, plus five with anomalous nucleotide sharing. TCRdb re-hosts the immuneACCESS table, in-frame sequences only. Its copies lack some clones; in the studies checked, an unresolved V gene accounts for under half of them, and the cause for the rest is not known. That table gives V, J and clone size, and the DNA gave D and trimming. Within this sample are over 150,000 clones, with approximately 80% of them counted one time only. The ten largest clonotypes hold about 3.8% of the sample.

This clone has ten or more counts. The target of this receptor is not known. No clone much larger than this one lies a single base away; base qualities are absent. The clonotype was recovered from a young man in good health and CMV-seropositive. Sequenced sample: PBMCs.

The sequenced DNA is TGTGCCAGCAGCTTAGCCGATTTTCCTAACGAGCAGTACTTC. Translated, it gives CASSLADFPNEQYF. The rearranged segments are TRBV11-2 and TRBJ2-7, with the D gene uncertain. Measured from the cysteine to the phenylalanine, the CDR3 is 14 residues long. The retained sequence is limited to the CDR3, 42 bases, with the frame set at the first base. CDR1 SGHAT and CDR2 FQNNGV are derived from the germline V gene. Trimming takes 1 base from V and 5 bases from J, and the germline ends sit 12 bases apart.